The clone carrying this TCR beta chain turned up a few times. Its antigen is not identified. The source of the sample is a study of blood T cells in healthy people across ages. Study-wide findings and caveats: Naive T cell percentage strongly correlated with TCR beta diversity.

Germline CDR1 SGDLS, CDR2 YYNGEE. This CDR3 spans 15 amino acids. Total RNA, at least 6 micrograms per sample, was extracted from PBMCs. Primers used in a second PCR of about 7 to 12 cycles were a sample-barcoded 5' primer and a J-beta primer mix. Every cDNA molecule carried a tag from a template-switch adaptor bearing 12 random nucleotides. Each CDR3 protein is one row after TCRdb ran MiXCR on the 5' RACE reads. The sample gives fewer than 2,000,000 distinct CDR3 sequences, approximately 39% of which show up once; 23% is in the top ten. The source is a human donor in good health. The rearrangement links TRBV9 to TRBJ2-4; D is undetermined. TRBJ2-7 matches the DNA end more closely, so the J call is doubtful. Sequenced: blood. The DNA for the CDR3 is TGTGCCAGCAGCGTCTTTGAAGGGCCCCCCTACGAGCAGTACTTC. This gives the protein CASSVFEGPPYEQYF.